These 18 T cell receptor beta chains were sequenced from one sample in a study of CD8+ T cells in alopecia areata. TCR sequencing used cDNA made by reverse transcription of extracted RNA. Assay used: immunoSEQ multiplex PCR; TCRdb lists only in-frame clones, some missing. The data show roughly 60,000 clones, around 47% seen once. The sequenced sample was NKG2D-low CD8+ T cells sorted from blood. These receptors were taken from a human donor with alopecia areata.

This chain uses TRBV6-5 with TRBJ1-1, with D possibly matching TRBD1 (6 bases). Germline loops: CDR1 MNHEY, CDR2 SVGAGI. CDR3 size: 14 residues. V lost 2 bases and J lost 14, with 21 bases in between. CDR3 nucleotide sequence: TGTGCCAGCAGTTACGATATTGGGGAAACAGGGCCGTTCTTT. Protein product: CASSYDIGETGPFF.

This clone has a single count. The CDR3 sequence: CASSPRLKTGNTGELFF. For the CDR3, the DNA is TGTGCCAGCAGCCCCCGACTCAAGACCGGGAACACCGGGGAGCTGTTTTTT. V gene TRBV9 combines with J gene TRBJ2-2; D is unresolved. Looked up from germline, CDR1 is SGDLS and CDR2 is YYNGEE. The CDR3 is 17 residues long. Trimming took 4 bases from V and 1 from J, leaving 17 bases between them.

The chain combines TRBV20-1 with TRBJ2-4; D possibly corresponds to TRBD1 (5 bases). The germline V gene has CDR1 DFQATT and CDR2 SNEGSKA (reference sequence). The V gene lost 5 bases and the J gene lost 6 bases, with 8 bases spanning the gap. CDR3 length: 11 amino acids. CDR3: CSALQGNIQYF. In DNA, the CDR3 is TGCAGTGCTCTGCAGGGAAACATTCAGTACTTC.

The chain joins TRBV6-5 to TRBJ1-1; D not certain. This CDR3 comprises 11 residues. Germline CDR1 MNHEY, CDR2 SVGAGI. Trimming shortened V by 10 bases and J by 6 bases, and 12 bases separated the two germline ends. CDR3 sequence: CAISRGSEAFF. CDR3 bases: TGTGCCATTTCCCGTGGATCTGAAGCTTTCTTT.

The chain couples TRBV5-1 to TRBJ2-3; D may correspond to TRBD1 or TRBD2 (6 bases each). Germline V gives CDR1 SGHRS, CDR2 YFSETQ. V was pared by 4 bases and J by 4 bases, with 13 bases between. The CDR3 is 14 residues long. CDR3 in DNA: TGCGCCAGCAGCGACAGGCCTAGCGCAGATACGCAGTATTTT. Amino acids: CASSDRPSADTQYF.

This clone has only a few counts. This chain uses TRBV14 with TRBJ2-2; 12 nucleotides line up with TRBD1. Per germline, CDR1 SGHDN and CDR2 FVKESK. The CDR3 runs 19 residues. V dropped 3 bases and J dropped 6; count of bases not matched to a gene: 14. The CDR3 here is CASSHGTRDRGRRAGELFF. The DNA of the CDR3 is TGTGCCAGCAGCCACGGGACCCGGGACAGGGGGCGGCGAGCCGGGGAGCTGTTTTTT.

V is TRBV4-3 and J is TRBJ2-7; D is perhaps TRBD1 (6 bases). Germline CDR1 LGHNA, CDR2 YSLEER. The ends were cut back, 1 base at V and 5 bases at J, with 12 bases in the middle. The CDR3 has 14 residues. DNA of the CDR3: TGCGCCAGCAGCCAAGCACAGGGACGGAACGAGCAGTACTTC. Translated, it gives CASSQAQGRNEQYF.

The rearrangement links TRBV28 to TRBJ2-5; possible D gene TRBD2, 6 bases. Germline CDR1 reads MDHEN; CDR2 reads SYDVKM. There are 15 residues in the CDR3. V shed 2 bases and J shed 5 bases, with 15 bases lying between them. CDR3 region: CASSLRRATLETQYF. The CDR3 DNA sequence: TGTGCCAGCAGTTTAAGGAGGGCTACTTTGGAGACCCAGTACTTC.

This chain connects TRBV6-1 to TRBJ1-5; TRBD1 might be the D (6 bases). The CDR3 sequence is 17 residues long. Germline values: CDR1 MNHNS, CDR2 SASEGT. V lost 1 base to trimming and J lost 4 bases, with 17 bases between them. The CDR3 here is CASSEDGGGFRNQPQHF. For the CDR3, the DNA is TGTGCCAGCAGTGAAGATGGAGGGGGGTTTAGGAATCAGCCCCAGCATTTT.

The rearrangement links TRBV27 to TRBJ1-1; D is uncertain. V was shortened by 6 bases and J by 8 bases, with 10 bases between the two germline ends. The CDR3 runs to 11 residues. CDR1 is MNHEY and CDR2 is SMNVEV in the germline V gene (reference sequence). The CDR3 spells CASREGGEAFF. Here the CDR3 DNA reads TGTGCCAGCAGAGAGGGCGGGGAAGCTTTCTTT.

The V call is TRBV7-3, the J call TRBJ2-1; TRBD2 matches 15 bases. V gave up 4 bases and J gave up 0 bases; unmatched junction bases: 7. The CDR3 has 19 amino acids. Germline values: CDR1 SGHTA, CDR2 FQGTGA. Written as DNA, the CDR3 is TGTGCCAGCAGCTCATCGGGACTAGCGGGAGGCAACTCCTACAATGAGCAGTTCTTC. Translation gives CASSSSGLAGGNSYNEQFF.

This chain joins TRBV7-8 and TRBJ2-5, with 7 bases aligning to TRBD2. V dropped 2 bases and J dropped 0; count of bases not matched to a gene: 6. The CDR3 extends over 16 amino acids. Per the germline V gene, CDR1 is SGHVS and CDR2 is FQNEAQ. The CDR3 sequence is CASSLSPREYQETQYF. In DNA, the CDR3 is TGTGCCAGCAGCTTAAGTCCGCGGGAGTACCAAGAGACCCAGTACTTC.

The genes are TRBV27 and TRBJ2-1; possibly TRBD2 for D (6 bases). Germline V gene lookup returns CDR1 MNHEY and CDR2 SMNVEV (reference sequence). The CDR3 is 15 residues long. V lost 0 bases and J lost 4, with 10 bases in between. This CDR3 reads CASSLSSGFYNEQFF. CDR3 bases: TGTGCCAGCAGTTTATCTAGCGGATTTTACAATGAGCAGTTCTTC.

This clone has only one observation. The chain is built from TRBV9 and TRBJ2-3, with 8 bases aligning to TRBD1. Germline values: CDR1 SGDLS, CDR2 YYNGEE. The CDR3 runs 15 residues. Germline trimming cut 6 bases from V and 0 bases from J; bases unmatched to any gene: 6. The CDR3 region is CASTPWDRSTDTQYF. CDR3 nucleotides: TGTGCCAGCACCCCCTGGGACAGGAGCACAGATACGCAGTATTTT.

The sample holds a few counts of this clone. The chain recombines TRBV4-2 with TRBJ1-3, with unresolved D. This CDR3 comprises 15 residues. Germline lookup yields CDR1 LGHNA and CDR2 YNFKEQ. Trimming shortened V by 0 bases and J by 2 bases, and 8 bases separated the two germline ends. The CDR3 here is CASSQDPSAGNTIYF. Written as DNA, the CDR3 is TGTGCCAGCAGCCAAGATCCGTCAGCTGGAAACACCATATATTTT.

The chain has TRBV7-9 and TRBJ2-7; D is ambiguous. This CDR3 has 13 amino acids. Germline-derived CDR1 and CDR2 are SEHNR and FQNEAQ (reference sequence). V was shortened by 5 bases and J by 0 bases, with 8 bases between the two germline ends. CDR3 amino acids: CASSPPASYEQYF. The CDR3 coding sequence is TGTGCCAGCAGCCCCCCGGCCTCCTACGAGCAGTACTTC.

There are a few counts of this clone. This chain connects TRBV7-9 to TRBJ1-3; D ambiguous. This CDR3 contains 15 residues. CDR1 and CDR2 from the germline V gene are SEHNR and FQNEAQ (reference sequence). Trimming took off 6 bases at V and 0 bases at J, with 12 bases between the two ends. In DNA form, the CDR3 reads TGTGCCAGCAGGCCTCAGGTTTCCTCTGGAAACACCATATATTTT. As protein: CASRPQVSSGNTIYF.

The J gene is TRBJ1-2, the V gene TRBV20-1, with D uncertain. Trimming left V 0 bases short and J 8 bases short, with 7 bases between. CDR3 length: 11 residues. CDR1 DFQATT and CDR2 SNEGSKA come from the germline V gene (reference sequence). The CDR3 DNA reads TGCAGTGCTAGAGATCAGCAGGGCTACACCTTC. This encodes CSARDQQGYTF.